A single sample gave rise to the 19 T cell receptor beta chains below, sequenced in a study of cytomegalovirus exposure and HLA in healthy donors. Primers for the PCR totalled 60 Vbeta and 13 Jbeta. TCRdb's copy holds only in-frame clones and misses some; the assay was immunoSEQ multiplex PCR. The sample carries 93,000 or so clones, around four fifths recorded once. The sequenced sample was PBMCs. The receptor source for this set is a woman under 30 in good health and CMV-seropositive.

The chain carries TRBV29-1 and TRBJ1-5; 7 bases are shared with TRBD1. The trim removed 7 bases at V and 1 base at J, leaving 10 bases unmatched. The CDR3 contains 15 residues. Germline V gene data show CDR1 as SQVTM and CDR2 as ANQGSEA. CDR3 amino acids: CSALFRGMSNQPQHF. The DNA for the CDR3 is TGCAGCGCCTTATTCAGGGGGATGAGCAATCAGCCCCAGCATTTT. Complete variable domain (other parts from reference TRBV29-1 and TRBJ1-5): SAVISQKPSRDICQRGTSLTIQCQVDSQVTMMFWYRQQPGQSLTLIATANQGSEATYESGFVIDKFPISRPNLTFSTLTVSNMSPEDSSIYLCSALFRGMSNQPQHFGDGTRLSIL.

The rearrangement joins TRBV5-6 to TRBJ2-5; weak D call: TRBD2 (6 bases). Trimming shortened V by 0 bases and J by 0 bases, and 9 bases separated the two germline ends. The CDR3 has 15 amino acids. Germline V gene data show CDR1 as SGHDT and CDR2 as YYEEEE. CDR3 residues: CASSLVRGHQETQYF. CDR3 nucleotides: TGTGCCAGCAGCTTGGTGCGGGGACACCAAGAGACCCAGTACTTC.

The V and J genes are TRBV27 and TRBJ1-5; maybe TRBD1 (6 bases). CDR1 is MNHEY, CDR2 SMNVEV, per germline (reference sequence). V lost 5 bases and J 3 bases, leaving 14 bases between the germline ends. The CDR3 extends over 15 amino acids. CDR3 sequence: CASSQRGGFNQPQHF. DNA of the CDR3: TGTGCCAGCAGTCAGAGGGGGGGCTTCAATCAGCCCCAGCATTTT.

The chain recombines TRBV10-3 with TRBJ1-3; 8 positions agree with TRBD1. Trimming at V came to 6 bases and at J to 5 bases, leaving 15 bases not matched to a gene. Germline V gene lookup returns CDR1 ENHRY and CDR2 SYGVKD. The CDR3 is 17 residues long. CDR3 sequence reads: CAISTPADRERRNTIYF. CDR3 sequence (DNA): TGTGCCATCAGCACACCCGCGGACAGGGAACGAAGAAACACCATATATTTT.

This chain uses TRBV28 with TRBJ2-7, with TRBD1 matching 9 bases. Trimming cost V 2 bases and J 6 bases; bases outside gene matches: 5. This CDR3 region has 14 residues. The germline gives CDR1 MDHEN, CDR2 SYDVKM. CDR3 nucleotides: TGTGCCAGCAGTTTAACCGGGACAGGGAGCGAGCAGTACTTC. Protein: CASSLTGTGSEQYF.

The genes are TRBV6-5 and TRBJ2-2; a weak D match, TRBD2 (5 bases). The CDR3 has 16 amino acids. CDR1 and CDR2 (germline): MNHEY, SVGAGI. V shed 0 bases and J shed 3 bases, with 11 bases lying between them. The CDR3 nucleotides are TGTGCCAGCAGTTACTCGATCGGAGGCTACACCGGGGAGCTGTTTTTT. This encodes CASSYSIGGYTGELFF.

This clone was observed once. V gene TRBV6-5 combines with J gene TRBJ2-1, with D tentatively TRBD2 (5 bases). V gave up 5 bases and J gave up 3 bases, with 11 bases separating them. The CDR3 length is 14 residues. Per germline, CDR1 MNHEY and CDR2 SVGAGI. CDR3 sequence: CASSPRALYNEQFF. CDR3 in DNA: TGTGCCAGCAGTCCGAGGGCCCTCTACAATGAGCAGTTCTTC.

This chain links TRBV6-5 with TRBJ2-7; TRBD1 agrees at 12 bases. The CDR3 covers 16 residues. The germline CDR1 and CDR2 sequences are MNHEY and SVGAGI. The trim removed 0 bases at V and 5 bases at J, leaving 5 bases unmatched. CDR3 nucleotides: TGTGCCAGCAGTTACTCAGCCGGGACAGGGGGCAACGAGCAGTACTTC. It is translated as CASSYSAGTGGNEQYF.

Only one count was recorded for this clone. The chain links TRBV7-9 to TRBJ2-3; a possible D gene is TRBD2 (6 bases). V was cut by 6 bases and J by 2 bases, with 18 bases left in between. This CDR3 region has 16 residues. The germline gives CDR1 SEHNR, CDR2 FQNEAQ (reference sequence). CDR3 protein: CASSLGASETTDTQYF. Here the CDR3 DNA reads TGTGCCAGCAGTCTAGGTGCTAGCGAGACCACAGATACGCAGTATTTT. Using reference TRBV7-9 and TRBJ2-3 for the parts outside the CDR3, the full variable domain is DTGVSQNPRHKITKRGQNVTFRCDPISEHNRLYWYRQTLGQGPEFLTYFQNEAQLEKSRLLSDRFSAERPKGSFSTLEIQRTEQGDSAMYLCASSLGASETTDTQYFGPGTRLTVL.

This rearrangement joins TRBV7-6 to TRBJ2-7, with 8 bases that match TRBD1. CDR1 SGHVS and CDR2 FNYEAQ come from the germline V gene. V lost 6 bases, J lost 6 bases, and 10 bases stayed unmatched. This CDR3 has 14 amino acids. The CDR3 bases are TGTGCCAGCAGAGACCTGGACAGGGCCGGCGAGCAGTACTTC. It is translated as CASRDLDRAGEQYF.

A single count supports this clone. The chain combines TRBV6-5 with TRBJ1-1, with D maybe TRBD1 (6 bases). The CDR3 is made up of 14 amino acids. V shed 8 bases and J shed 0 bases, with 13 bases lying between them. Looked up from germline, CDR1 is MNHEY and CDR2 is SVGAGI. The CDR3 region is CASFTGHMNTEAFF. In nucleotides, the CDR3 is TGTGCCAGCTTCACGGGACATATGAACACTGAAGCTTTCTTT.

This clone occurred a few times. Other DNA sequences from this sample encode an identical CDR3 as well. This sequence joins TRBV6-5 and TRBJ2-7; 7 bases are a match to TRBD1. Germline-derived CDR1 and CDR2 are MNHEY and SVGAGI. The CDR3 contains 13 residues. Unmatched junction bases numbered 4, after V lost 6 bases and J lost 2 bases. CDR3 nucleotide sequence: TGTGCCAGCAGCGACAGGGAAGCCTACGAGCAGTACTTC. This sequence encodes CASSDREAYEQYF.

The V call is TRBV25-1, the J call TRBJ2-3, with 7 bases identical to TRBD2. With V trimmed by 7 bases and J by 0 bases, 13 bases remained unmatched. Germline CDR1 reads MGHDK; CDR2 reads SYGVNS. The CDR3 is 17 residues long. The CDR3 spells CASIGGGNPFSTDTQYF. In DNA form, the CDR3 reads TGTGCCAGCATCGGCGGGGGAAACCCCTTTAGCACAGATACGCAGTATTTT.

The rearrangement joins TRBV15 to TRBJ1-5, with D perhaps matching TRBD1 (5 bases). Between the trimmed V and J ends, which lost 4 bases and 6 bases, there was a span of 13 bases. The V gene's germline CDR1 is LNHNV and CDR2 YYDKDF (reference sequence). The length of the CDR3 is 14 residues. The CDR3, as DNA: TGTGCCACCAGCACATTCAGGGTTTTTCAGCCCCAGCATTTT. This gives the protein CATSTFRVFQPQHF.

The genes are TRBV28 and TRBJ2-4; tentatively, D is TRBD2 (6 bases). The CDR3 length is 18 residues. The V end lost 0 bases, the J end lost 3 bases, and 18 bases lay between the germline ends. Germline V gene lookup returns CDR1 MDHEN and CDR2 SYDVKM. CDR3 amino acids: CASSLWFLRAGRKNIQYF. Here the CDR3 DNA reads TGTGCCAGCAGTTTATGGTTTCTGAGGGCGGGACGCAAAAACATTCAGTACTTC.

This CDR3 reads CASSLGQALYGYTF. DNA of the CDR3: TGTGCCAGCAGCTTGGGACAGGCGCTCTATGGCTACACCTTC. The V call is TRBV5-6, the J call TRBJ1-2; tentatively, D is TRBD1 (6 bases). CDR3 size: 14 residues. Germline V CDR1 and CDR2: SGHDT, YYEEEE. The germline V and J ends were trimmed by 0 bases and 4 bases, with 10 bases remaining between them. The entire variable domain, with the rest obtained from reference TRBV5-6 and TRBJ1-2, is as follows: DAGVTQSPTHLIKTRGQQVTLRCSPKSGHDTVSWYQQALGQGPQFIFQYYEEEERQRGNFPDRFSGHQFPNYSSELNVNALLLGDSALYLCASSLGQALYGYTFGSGTRLTVV.

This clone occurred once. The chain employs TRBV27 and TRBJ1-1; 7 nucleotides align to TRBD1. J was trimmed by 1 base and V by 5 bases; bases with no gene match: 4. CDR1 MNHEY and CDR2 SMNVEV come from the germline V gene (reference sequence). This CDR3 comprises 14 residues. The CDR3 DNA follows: TGTGCCAGCAGTCCAGGACAGGAGAACACTGAAGCTTTCTTT. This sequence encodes CASSPGQENTEAFF.

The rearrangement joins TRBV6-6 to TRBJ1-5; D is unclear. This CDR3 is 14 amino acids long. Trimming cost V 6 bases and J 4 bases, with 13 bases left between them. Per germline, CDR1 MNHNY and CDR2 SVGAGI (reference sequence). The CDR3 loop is CASSPASGNQPQHF. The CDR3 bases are TGTGCCAGCAGCCCCGCCTCGGGAAATCAGCCCCAGCATTTT.

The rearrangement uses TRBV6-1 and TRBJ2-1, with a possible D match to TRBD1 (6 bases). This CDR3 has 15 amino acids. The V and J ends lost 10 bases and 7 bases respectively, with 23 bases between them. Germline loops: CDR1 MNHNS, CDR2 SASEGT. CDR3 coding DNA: TGTGCCACAGCGACCGAGACAGGATCCCGAAATGAGCAGTTCTTC. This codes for CATATETGSRNEQFF.